This TCR beta chain was documented in a study of blood T cell repertoires in COVID-19. Authors' processing steps: Estimation of nucleated cell counts relied on the amplification of reference gene primers. Sequencing used immunoSEQ multiplex PCR; TCRdb keeps in-frame clones, though not all of them. The DNA gave D and trimming, while V, J and clone size come from that table. Of under 250,000 clones listed, about nine tenths are singletons. Germline CDR1 GTSNPN, CDR2 SVGIG (reference sequence). The ends were cut back, 3 bases at V and 0 bases at J, with 8 bases in the middle. This CDR3 has 13 residues. The V call is TRBV30, the J call TRBJ1-2; weak D call: TRBD1 (5 bases). This clonotype was obtained from a woman aged 60-75 years with acute or convalescent COVID-19. The source material was peripheral blood. The CDR3 region is CAWRDTANYGYTF. In nucleotides, the CDR3 is TGTGCCTGGAGGGACACGGCTAACTATGGCTACACCTTC.